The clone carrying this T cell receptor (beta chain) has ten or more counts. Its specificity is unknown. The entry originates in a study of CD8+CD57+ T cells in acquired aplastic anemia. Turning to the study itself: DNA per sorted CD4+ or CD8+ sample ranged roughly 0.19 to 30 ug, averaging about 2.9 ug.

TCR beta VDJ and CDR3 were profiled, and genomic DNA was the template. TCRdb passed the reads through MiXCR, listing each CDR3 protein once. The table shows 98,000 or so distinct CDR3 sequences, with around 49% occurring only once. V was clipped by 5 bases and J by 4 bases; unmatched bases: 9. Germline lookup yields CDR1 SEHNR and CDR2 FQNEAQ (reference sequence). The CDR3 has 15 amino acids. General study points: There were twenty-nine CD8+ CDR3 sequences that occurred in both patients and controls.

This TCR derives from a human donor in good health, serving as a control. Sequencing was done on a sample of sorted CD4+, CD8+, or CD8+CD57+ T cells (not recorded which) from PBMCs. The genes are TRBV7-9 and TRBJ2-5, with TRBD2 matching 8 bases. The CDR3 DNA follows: TGTGCCAGCAGCCCTAGTAGGAGCGGGGGAGAGACCCAGTACTTC. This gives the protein CASSPSRSGGETQYF.